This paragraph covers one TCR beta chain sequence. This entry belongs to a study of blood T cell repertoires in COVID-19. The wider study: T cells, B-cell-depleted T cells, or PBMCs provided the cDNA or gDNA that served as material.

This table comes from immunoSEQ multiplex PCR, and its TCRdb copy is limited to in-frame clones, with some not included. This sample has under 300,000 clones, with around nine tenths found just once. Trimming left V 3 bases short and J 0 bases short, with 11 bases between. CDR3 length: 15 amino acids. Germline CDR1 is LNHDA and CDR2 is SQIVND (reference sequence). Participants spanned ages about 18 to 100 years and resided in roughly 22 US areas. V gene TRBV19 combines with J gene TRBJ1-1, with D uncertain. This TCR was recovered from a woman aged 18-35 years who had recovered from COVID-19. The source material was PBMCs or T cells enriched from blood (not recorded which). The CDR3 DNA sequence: TGTGCCAGTAGTATGGGAGGAACAGTGAACACTGAAGCTTTCTTT. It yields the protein CASSMGGTVNTEAFF.